Below, 19 T cell receptor beta chains from the same sample are listed, as sequenced in a study of T cell responses to AZD1222 COVID-19 vaccine. Using immunoSEQ multiplex PCR, the repertoire was profiled, and TCRdb retains in-frame clones only, with some absent. The sample carries 130,000 to 150,000 clones, 70% to 90% recorded once. The sample consisted of peripheral blood, taken on day 0 of AZD1222 vaccination. These receptors all come from an adult in good health.

The chain carries TRBV7-9 and TRBJ1-1, with TRBD1 matching 10 bases. Germline values: CDR1 SEHNR, CDR2 FQNEAQ (reference sequence). This CDR3 region has 15 residues. V lost 5 bases to trimming and J lost 5 bases; unmatched junction nucleotides: 8. The CDR3 DNA reads as TGTGCCAGCAGCCCGGACAGGGGGGGGAAGACTGAAGCTTTCTTT. Protein sequence: CASSPDRGGKTEAFF.

The J gene is TRBJ1-1, the V gene TRBV19; TRBD1 might be the D (6 bases). Germline values: CDR1 LNHDA, CDR2 SQIVND (reference sequence). V was clipped by 7 bases and J by 0 bases, with 12 bases between them. The length of the CDR3 is 14 residues. CDR3 nucleotides: TGTGCCAGTACCAAGGACAGCTTGAACACTGAAGCTTTCTTT. Its translation is CASTKDSLNTEAFF.

The rearrangement joins TRBV6-6 to TRBJ1-1; the D gene is possibly TRBD1 (6 bases). Between the trimmed V and J ends, which lost 6 bases and 11 bases, there was a span of 25 bases. Germline CDR1 and CDR2: MNHNY and SVGAGI (reference sequence). CDR3 length equals 15 residues. The chain's CDR3 is CASRQTRGEVLGAFF. DNA of the CDR3: TGTGCCAGCAGGCAGACGAGGGGGGAAGTACTGGGGGCTTTCTTT.

The table lists this clone with a few counts. The chain uses TRBV19 and TRBJ2-7; perhaps TRBD1 as D (6 bases). CDR3 length equals 17 residues. V dropped 9 bases and J dropped 1 base, with 25 bases sitting between them. Germline CDR1 is LNHDA and CDR2 is SQIVND (reference sequence). CDR3 nucleotides: TGTGCCAGGCCCGGGACAAGGCAATCTCGGATTTCCTACGAGCAGTACTTC. Translating gives CARPGTRQSRISYEQYF.

On this clone: Other DNA sequences of this sample code for an identical CDR3. V is TRBV11-2 and J is TRBJ2-7; D not certain. Germline values: CDR1 SGHAT, CDR2 FQNNGV. Between the trimmed V and J ends, which lost 1 base and 1 base, there was a span of 8 bases. This CDR3 spans 14 amino acids. This CDR3 reads CASSLGYSSYEQYF. Here the CDR3 DNA reads TGTGCCAGCAGCTTAGGCTATTCTTCCTACGAGCAGTACTTC.

The V gene is TRBV12-3 or TRBV12-4, the J gene TRBJ1-2; D is ambiguous. The CDR3 consists of 12 residues. Trimming shortened V by 3 bases and J by 8 bases, and 10 bases separated the two germline ends. The chain's CDR3 is CASSFGPGGYTF. CDR3 sequence (DNA): TGTGCCAGCAGTTTCGGACCGGGGGGCTACACCTTC.

The chain has TRBV5-8 and TRBJ1-2, with a possible D match to TRBD1 (5 bases). Germline V lookup: CDR1 SGHTS, CDR2 YDEGEE. The V end was cut by 4 bases, the J end by 6 bases, with 25 bases between. This CDR3 has 17 residues. CDR3 coding DNA: TGTGCCAGCAGCCCTCACCGGGACTTACTAAAAACTCATGGCTACACCTTC. Its protein is CASSPHRDLLKTHGYTF.

The count of this clone is one. V usage is TRBV5-5 and J usage is TRBJ1-1, with D uncertain. The germline V and J ends were trimmed by 5 bases and 2 bases, with 13 bases remaining between them. The CDR3 covers 14 residues. Germline V lookup: CDR1 SGHKS, CDR2 YYEKEE (reference sequence). The CDR3 nucleotides are TGTGCCAGCAGACCTTCCACCTTTAACACTGAAGCTTTCTTT. Translation gives CASRPSTFNTEAFF. Full variable domain (remainder filled in from reference TRBV5-5 and TRBJ1-1): DAGVTQSPTHLIKTRGQQVTLRCSPISGHKSVSWYQQVLGQGPQFIFQYYEKEERGRGNFPDRFSARQFPNYSSELNVNALLLGDSALYLCASRPSTFNTEAFFGQGTRLTVV.

This clone was seen just once. A read error may account for a junction end that differs from germline. The chain carries TRBV29-1 and TRBJ2-7; D is unclear. The V gene's germline CDR1 is SQVTM and CDR2 ANQGSEA. This CDR3 comprises 14 residues. The CDR3 loop is CSVEDLGRPTSSDF. CDR3 nucleotide sequence: TGCAGCGTTGAAGATCTCGGCAGGCCCACCTCTTCGGACTTC.

Only one count was recorded for this clone. The CDR3 bases are TGTGCCAGCAGCCAAGATACAGGGGACAGGGCAGACGAGCAGTACTTC. Translating gives CASSQDTGDRADEQYF. The J gene is TRBJ2-7, the V gene TRBV4-2; the match to TRBD1 covers 9 bases. CDR1 LGHNA and CDR2 YNFKEQ come from the germline V gene. The CDR3 sequence is 16 residues long. V dropped 0 bases and J dropped 5; count of bases not matched to a gene: 8.

V usage is TRBV28 and J usage is TRBJ1-3; weak D call: TRBD1 (6 bases). Per germline, CDR1 MDHEN and CDR2 SYDVKM. This CDR3 has 15 residues. The V and J ends lost 7 bases and 3 bases respectively, with 16 bases between them. This CDR3 reads CASIGGQMRGNTIYF. The DNA for the CDR3 is TGTGCCAGCATTGGGGGGCAGATGCGTGGAAACACCATATATTTT.

J is TRBJ2-3 and V is TRBV19; TRBD2 matches 7 bases. Germline V CDR1 and CDR2: LNHDA, SQIVND (reference sequence). This CDR3 comprises 13 residues. V shed 8 bases and J 3 bases; nucleotides not matched to a gene: 5. The DNA for the CDR3 is TGTGCCAGTTCTCAGGGAGGGACAGATACGCAGTATTTT. Its protein product is CASSQGGTDTQYF.

The gene calls are TRBV15 and TRBJ1-2; 10 bases are a match to TRBD1. CDR3 length: 14 residues. Germline-derived CDR1 and CDR2 are LNHNV and YYDKDF (reference sequence). The V and J ends lost 8 bases and 7 bases, in that order; junction bases with no gene match: 10. CDR3 in amino acids: CATLPGQGSGGYTF. The CDR3 DNA follows: TGTGCCACCCTACCGGGACAGGGGTCGGGTGGCTACACCTTC.

The gene calls are TRBV6-5 and TRBJ2-3; perhaps TRBD2 as D (5 bases). The CDR3 loop spans 15 amino acids. Trimming took off 0 bases at V and 1 base at J, with 8 bases between the two ends. CDR1 is MNHEY and CDR2 is SVGAGI in the germline V gene. CDR3 sequence (DNA): TGTGCCAGCAGTTACTCGCTAGCCGGCACAGATACGCAGTATTTT. This gives the protein CASSYSLAGTDTQYF.

V usage is TRBV3-1 (or the pseudogene TRBV3-2) and J usage is TRBJ2-2, with D unresolved. This CDR3 comprises 15 residues. Trimming left V 3 bases short and J 1 base short, with 9 bases between. Looked up from germline, CDR1 is LGHDT and CDR2 is YNNKEL (reference sequence). CDR3 nucleotides: TGTGCCAGCAGCCATCGCCAGGTGAACACCGGGGAGCTGTTTTTT. Amino acid sequence: CASSHRQVNTGELFF.

V gene TRBV6-5 combines with J gene TRBJ1-2; D might be TRBD1 (5 bases). The germline V and J ends were trimmed by 2 bases and 5 bases, with 15 bases remaining between them. The CDR3 length is 15 residues. Germline assignment: CDR1 MNHEY and CDR2 SVGAGI. The CDR3 reads CASSYQGRTQYGYTF. The CDR3 DNA reads TGTGCCAGCAGTTACCAGGGACGGACCCAGTATGGCTACACCTTC.

This clone came up once. The CDR3, as DNA: TGTGCCAGCAGCAATCGCCGGGACAGGGTGGCTGAAAAACTGTTTTTT. Translating it yields CASSNRRDRVAEKLFF. The chain has TRBV13 and TRBJ1-4, with 9 bases that match TRBD1. This CDR3 is 16 amino acids long. J gave up 7 bases and V 5 bases, and 11 bases lay outside the gene matches. Germline assignment: CDR1 PRHDT and CDR2 FYEKMQ (reference sequence).

The chain is built from TRBV19 and TRBJ2-1; D remains ambiguous. The CDR3 is made up of 14 amino acids. Germline CDR1 and CDR2: LNHDA and SQIVND (reference sequence). V gave up 3 bases and J gave up 0 bases, with 6 bases separating them. The chain's CDR3 is CASSMDGSYNEQFF. The CDR3 coding sequence is TGTGCCAGTAGTATGGACGGCTCCTACAATGAGCAGTTCTTC. Full variable domain (missing parts from reference TRBV19 and TRBJ2-1): DGGITQSPKYLFRKEGQNVTLSCEQNLNHDAMYWYRQDPGQGLRLIYYSQIVNDFQKGDIAEGYSVSREKKESFPLTVTSAQKNPTAFYLCASSMDGSYNEQFFGPGTRLTVL.

The chain joins TRBV4-2 to TRBJ2-2; TRBD1 aligns across 7 bases. The germline V gene has CDR1 LGHNA and CDR2 YNFKEQ. V was pared by 4 bases and J by 6 bases, with 11 bases of the junction left unmatched. The CDR3 spans 16 residues. The CDR3 here is CASSPPTGMGSGELFF. CDR3 coding DNA: TGTGCCAGCAGCCCCCCGACAGGGATGGGCTCCGGGGAGCTGTTTTTT.